The 2 T cell receptor beta chains listed next were all sequenced from one sample in a study of blood T cell repertoires in COVID-19. Using immunoSEQ multiplex PCR, the repertoire was profiled, and TCRdb retains in-frame clones only, with some absent. The table has about 180,000 clones, roughly 90% seen once. Sequenced material: PBMCs or T cells enriched from blood (not recorded which). Receptors were obtained from a human donor with acute COVID-19. The donor label of this sample is uncertain.

The rearrangement uses TRBV19 and TRBJ1-5; D ambiguous. V was pared by 3 bases and J by 3 bases, with 15 bases between. The CDR3 spans 16 residues. Germline CDR1 reads LNHDA; CDR2 reads SQIVND (reference sequence). The CDR3 DNA reads as TGTGCCAGTAGTATTGGCTGGAGGAGACTCAATCAGCCCCAGCATTTT. It yields the protein CASSIGWRRLNQPQHF.

The chain uses TRBV29-1 and TRBJ2-6; D unclear. Looked up from germline, CDR1 is SQVTM and CDR2 is ANQGSEA. The CDR3 runs to 12 residues. The V end was cut by 5 bases, the J end by 3 bases, with 5 bases between. CDR3 loop: CSVRGGANVLTF. DNA of the CDR3: TGCAGCGTTCGAGGTGGGGCCAACGTCCTGACTTTC.